These 27 T cell receptor beta chains came from one sample sequenced in a study of blood T cell repertoires in COVID-19. TCRdb's copy holds only in-frame clones and misses some; the assay was immunoSEQ multiplex PCR. The sample yields 100,000 or so clones, around four fifths seen once. The sequencing sample was made of peripheral blood. The receptors originated from a woman aged 65 to 85 with acute or convalescent COVID-19.

The chain has TRBV7-2 and TRBJ2-3; possible D gene TRBD1, 6 bases. V was trimmed by 5 bases and J by 1 base, leaving 10 bases between them. Germline lookup yields CDR1 SGHTA and CDR2 FQGNSA. The CDR3 has 14 amino acids. In DNA form, the CDR3 reads TGTGCCAGCAGCCCAGACAGGCGCACAGATACGCAGTATTTT. It encodes CASSPDRRTDTQYF.

This clone has a count of ten or more. J is TRBJ2-1 and V is TRBV7-9, with 10 bases lining up with TRBD2. With 4 bases clipped from V and 13 bases from J, the junction kept 19 bases outside the gene matches. The CDR3 spans 17 residues. In germline, CDR1 is SEHNR, CDR2 FQNEAQ (reference sequence). The CDR3 sequence is CASSSRAAGGSKNSQFF. The CDR3 region has the DNA TGTGCCAGCAGCTCGAGGGCAGCGGGGGGGTCTAAGAACTCTCAGTTCTTC.

This clone was seen a single time. The same CDR3 arises from other DNA sequences in this sample as well. This chain connects TRBV5-1 to TRBJ2-7; possible D gene TRBD2, 7 bases. Germline CDR1 SGHRS, CDR2 YFSETQ. Trimming took 10 bases from V and 7 from J, leaving 30 bases between them. This CDR3 spans 16 amino acids. The CDR3 here is CACLCGGGGRGWEQYF. Here the CDR3 DNA reads TGCGCCTGTTTGTGCGGTGGGGGGGGCCGGGGGTGGGAGCAGTACTTC.

This clone was counted between two and nine times. The genes are TRBV15 and TRBJ1-2; 7 bases agree with TRBD1. Germline V lookup: CDR1 LNHNV, CDR2 YYDKDF (reference sequence). After removal of 5 bases from V and 2 bases from J, the junction contained 5 bases not matched to a gene. The CDR3 has 14 residues. The CDR3 DNA is TGTGCCACCAGCCCCCGACAGGGAAACTATGGCTACACCTTC. Its protein is CATSPRQGNYGYTF.

This rearrangement joins TRBV5-5 to TRBJ2-5, with TRBD2 as a possible D gene (6 bases). V was pared by 2 bases and J by 5 bases, with 16 bases between. The CDR3 is 15 residues long. The V gene's germline CDR1 is SGHKS and CDR2 YYEKEE (reference sequence). The CDR3 reads CASSFRPLALETQYF. CDR3 bases: TGTGCCAGCAGCTTCCGGCCTCTAGCGTTGGAGACCCAGTACTTC.

The chain uses TRBV6-5 and TRBJ1-5; 7 bases match TRBD1. Germline V gene data show CDR1 as MNHEY and CDR2 as SVGAGI. V dropped 8 bases and J dropped 7; count of bases not matched to a gene: 8. This CDR3 has 13 residues. CDR3 protein: CASEGQPGQPQHF. The DNA for the CDR3 is TGTGCCAGCGAGGGACAGCCAGGGCAGCCCCAGCATTTT.

The chain is built from TRBV7-2 and TRBJ2-5; D is unclear. V was pared by 0 bases and J by 1 base, with 12 bases between. The CDR3 contains 16 residues. CDR1 SGHTA and CDR2 FQGNSA come from the germline V gene. The CDR3 here is CASSLARLSGQETQYF. The CDR3 DNA reads TGTGCCAGCAGCTTAGCCCGACTTTCCGGCCAAGAGACCCAGTACTTC.

Only one count was recorded for this clone. V gene TRBV4-1 combines with J gene TRBJ1-5, with 9 bases lining up with TRBD1. The CDR3 has 16 amino acids. Germline assignment: CDR1 MGHRA and CDR2 YSYEKL. The J segment lost 8 bases and the V segment lost 1 base, leaving 9 bases of the junction unmatched. Written as DNA, the CDR3 is TGCGCCAGCAGCCAAGCCTATGGACAGGGGAGCGAGCCCCAGCATTTT. It encodes CASSQAYGQGSEPQHF.

This clone was seen just once. CDR3 bases: TGTGCCAGCAGCCCGGGACAGACCTCCTACGAGCAGTACTTC. Translating gives CASSPGQTSYEQYF. The chain recombines TRBV6-5 with TRBJ2-7; 7 nucleotides agree with TRBD1. The V gene's germline CDR1 is MNHEY and CDR2 SVGAGI. V shed 6 bases and J 0 bases; nucleotides not matched to a gene: 5. The CDR3 length is 14 residues.

J is TRBJ2-2 and V is TRBV15; TRBD1 matches 10 bases. Germline lookup yields CDR1 LNHNV and CDR2 YYDKDF (reference sequence). The CDR3 sequence is 16 residues long. V trimming: 0 bases; J trimming: 8 bases; junction bases outside the gene matches: 6. CDR3 in DNA: TGTGCCACCAGCAGAGAAGCCGGGACAGGGGCGGGGGAGCTGTTTTTT. This codes for CATSREAGTGAGELFF.

This rearrangement joins TRBV2 to TRBJ1-1; the D gene is possibly TRBD1 (5 bases). CDR1 SNHLY and CDR2 FYNNEI come from the germline V gene. This CDR3 contains 13 residues. V was clipped by 5 bases and J by 3 bases, with 10 bases between them. CDR3 nucleotide sequence: TGTGCCAGCAGTAGGGGAGGGGACACTGAAGCTTTCTTT. This codes for CASSRGGDTEAFF.

This clone was detected only once. The rearrangement links TRBV7-2 to TRBJ1-2, with a tentative D call TRBD1 (6 bases). Germline V CDR1 and CDR2: SGHTA, FQGNSA. This CDR3 has 13 amino acids. V gave up 5 bases and J gave up 8 bases, with 15 bases separating them. CDR3 protein: CASSPGQYRGYTF. CDR3 DNA: TGTGCCAGCAGCCCCGGACAGTACCGCGGCTACACCTTC.

The V call is TRBV5-1, the J call TRBJ1-3; no definite D call. CDR1 and CDR2 (germline): SGHRS, YFSETQ. The ends were cut back, 0 bases at V and 0 bases at J, with 22 bases in the middle. CDR3 length equals 20 residues. The CDR3: CASSLDTGDSPSFSGNTIYF. In nucleotides, the CDR3 is TGCGCCAGCAGCTTGGACACGGGTGATTCTCCCTCCTTCTCTGGAAACACCATATATTTT.

The chain carries TRBV20-1 and TRBJ1-1; 9 bases match TRBD1. With V trimmed by 3 bases and J by 1 base, 21 bases remained unmatched. There are 20 residues in the CDR3. The germline gives CDR1 DFQATT, CDR2 SNEGSKA (reference sequence). The CDR3: CSASGFRDRERRDSNTEAFF. Here the CDR3 DNA reads TGCAGTGCTAGTGGGTTCCGGGACAGGGAAAGAAGGGACTCGAACACTGAAGCTTTCTTT.

The chain uses TRBV10-2 and TRBJ1-6, with TRBD1 matching 8 bases. CDR1 WSHSY and CDR2 SAAADI come from the germline V gene. V dropped 4 bases and J dropped 9; count of bases not matched to a gene: 2. This CDR3 comprises 13 residues. The CDR3 nucleotides are TGCGCCAGCAGTGCGACAGGGGTTTCACCCCTCCACTTT. Its translation is CASSATGVSPLHF.

This clone has only a few counts. The junction does not match germline at one end; this may be a read error. CDR3 bases: TGTGCCAGCAGCTTAGGGACTAGCGGTCTCTACCAGCAGTACTTC. It translates to CASSLGTSGLYQQYF. The V gene is TRBV7-2, the J gene TRBJ2-7, with 10 bases identical to TRBD2. CDR3 length: 15 amino acids. The germline V gene encodes CDR1 SGHTA and CDR2 FQGNSA.

The rearrangement joins TRBV4-1 to TRBJ1-2, with D uncertain. This CDR3 has 15 amino acids. Trimming pared 3 bases from V and 7 bases from J, leaving 18 bases between. The germline gives CDR1 MGHRA, CDR2 YSYEKL. The CDR3 region is CASSQQERNLRGYTF. The DNA for the CDR3 is TGCGCCAGCAGCCAGCAGGAGCGGAACTTACGTGGCTACACCTTC.

The chain couples TRBV9 to TRBJ1-6, with D uncertain. The CDR3 is made up of 14 amino acids. Germline values: CDR1 SGDLS, CDR2 YYNGEE. V was cut by 2 bases and J by 13 bases, with 16 bases left in between. The CDR3 coding sequence is TGTGCCAGCAGCGTCAGTGGAGGATTTGAGCCCCTCCACTTT. As protein: CASSVSGGFEPLHF.

The rearrangement links TRBV5-4 to TRBJ2-1; TRBD2 is a possible D gene (7 bases). V shed 0 bases and J shed 0 bases, with 10 bases lying between them. The CDR3 loop spans 16 amino acids. Germline V gives CDR1 SGHNT, CDR2 YYREEE (reference sequence). DNA of the CDR3: TGTGCCAGCAGCTTGGAGGGAGGGGGCTCCTACAATGAGCAGTTCTTC. Residues: CASSLEGGGSYNEQFF.

The CDR3 DNA reads TGTGCCAGCAGCTTAGAGGTTAGGGGTGAGCAGTTCTTC. It is translated as CASSLEVRGEQFF. The chain links TRBV11-3 to TRBJ2-1, with D perhaps matching TRBD1 (5 bases). The V gene's germline CDR1 is SGHNT and CDR2 YENEEA. CDR3 length equals 13 residues. Trimming took off 0 bases at V and 9 bases at J, with 9 bases between the two ends. The variable domain in full, completed from reference TRBV11-3 and TRBJ2-1, reads EAGVVQSPRYKIIEKKQPVAFWCNPISGHNTLYWYLQNLGQGPELLIRYENEEAVDDSQLPKDRFSAERLKGVDSTLKIQPAELGDSAVYLCASSLEVRGEQFFGPGTRLTVL.

This clone was seen a single time. The chain carries TRBV25-1 and TRBJ1-1; a weak D match, TRBD1 (5 bases). Trimming shortened V by 0 bases and J by 3 bases, and 5 bases separated the two germline ends. The V gene's germline CDR1 is MGHDK and CDR2 SYGVNS. The CDR3 length is 13 residues. The CDR3 loop is CASSEYRDTEAFF. The CDR3 DNA is TGTGCCAGCAGTGAATACAGGGACACTGAAGCTTTCTTT.

The CDR3 DNA reads TGTGCCAGCAGAACGGCGGGGGGGACCCAGTACTTC. It is translated as CASRTAGGTQYF. The chain links TRBV2 to TRBJ2-5, with 8 bases aligning to TRBD2. CDR3 size: 12 residues. The trim removed 6 bases at V and 7 bases at J, leaving 4 bases unmatched. In germline, CDR1 is SNHLY, CDR2 FYNNEI.

This clone was seen a single time. This rearrangement joins TRBV30 to TRBJ1-1; no reliable D call. There are 13 residues in the CDR3. Germline values: CDR1 GTSNPN, CDR2 SVGIG (reference sequence). Trimming stripped 5 bases from V and 3 bases from J, with 13 bases between. The CDR3 DNA sequence: TGTGCCTGGGCCAGCGGTTGGGACACTGAAGCTTTCTTT. As protein: CAWASGWDTEAFF.

This clone showed up just a few times. This chain joins TRBV28 and TRBJ2-1, with 13 nucleotides matching TRBD2. The CDR3 has 17 amino acids. Germline assignment: CDR1 MDHEN and CDR2 SYDVKM. Germline trimming cut 4 bases from V and 5 bases from J; bases unmatched to any gene: 8. In DNA form, the CDR3 reads TGTGCCAGCAGTTCACCGGGACTAGCGGGGAAGAACAATGAGCAGTTCTTC. Amino acid sequence: CASSSPGLAGKNNEQFF.

The gene calls are TRBV5-6 and TRBJ1-4; TRBD1 matches 8 bases. The CDR3 extends over 16 amino acids. V gave up 0 bases and J gave up 5 bases; unmatched junction bases: 6. Looked up from germline, CDR1 is SGHDT and CDR2 is YYEEEE. The DNA of the CDR3 is TGTGCCAGCAGCTTGGCTGACAGGGGTTCGAATGAAAAACTGTTTTTT. Its translation is CASSLADRGSNEKLFF.

CDR3 residues: CASSRGAGFQETQYF. DNA of the CDR3: TGCGCCAGCAGTCGGGGAGCGGGGTTCCAGGAGACCCAGTACTTC. The chain carries TRBV23-1 and TRBJ2-5; 7 bases are a match to TRBD2. TRBV23-1 is known as an ORF, though its function is uncertain. Trimming cost V 4 bases and J 5 bases; bases outside gene matches: 10. The CDR3 length is 15 residues.

The chain combines TRBV5-1 with TRBJ2-5; possible D gene TRBD1, 6 bases. The germline V gene encodes CDR1 SGHRS and CDR2 YFSETQ. The V end was cut by 4 bases, the J end by 2 bases, with 12 bases between. This CDR3 has 14 residues. CDR3 amino acids: CASSLFRGQETQYF. CDR3 in DNA: TGCGCCAGCAGCCTTTTTAGGGGGCAAGAGACCCAGTACTTC.